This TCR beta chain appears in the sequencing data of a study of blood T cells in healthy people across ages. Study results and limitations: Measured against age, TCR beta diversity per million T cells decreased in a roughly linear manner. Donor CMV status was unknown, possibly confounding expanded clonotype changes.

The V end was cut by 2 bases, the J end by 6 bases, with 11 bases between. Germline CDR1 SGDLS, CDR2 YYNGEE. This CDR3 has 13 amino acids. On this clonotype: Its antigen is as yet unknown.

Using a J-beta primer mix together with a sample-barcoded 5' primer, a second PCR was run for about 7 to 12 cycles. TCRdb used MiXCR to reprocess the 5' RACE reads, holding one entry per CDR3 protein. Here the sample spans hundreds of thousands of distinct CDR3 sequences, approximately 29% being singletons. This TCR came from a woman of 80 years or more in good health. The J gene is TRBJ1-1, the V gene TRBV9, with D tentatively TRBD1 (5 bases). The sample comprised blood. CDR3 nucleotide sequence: TGTGCCAGCAGCGTGACAGTGGGGTCTGAAGCTTTCTTT. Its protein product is CASSVTVGSEAFF. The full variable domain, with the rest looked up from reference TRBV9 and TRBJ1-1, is DSGVTQTPKHLITATGQRVTLRCSPRSGDLSVYWYQQSLDQGLQFLIQYYNGEERAKGNILERFSAQQFPDLHSELNLSSLELGDSALYFCASSVTVGSEAFFGQGTRLTVV.